The 20 T cell receptor beta chains presented below share a single source sample, sequenced in a study of T cells in Graves' hyperthyroidism and ophthalmopathy. Amplified regions were TCR beta CDR3 sequences from RNA transcripts. With the HTBI primer set, the TCR CDR3 went through a first round of RT-PCR. TCRdb passed the multiplex PCR reads through MiXCR, listing each CDR3 protein once. The sample shows fewer than 650,000 distinct CDR3 sequences, approximately 15% of them seen only once. The sample taken for sequencing was blood. Receptors were obtained from a woman in her twenties or thirties with Graves' hyperthyroidism that later progressed to Graves' ophthalmopathy.

This clonotype was picked up a small number of times. The chain is built from TRBV6-1 and TRBJ2-3; D is unresolved. The V and J ends lost 7 bases and 4 bases respectively, with 12 bases between them. The CDR3 spans 13 residues. Germline V gene lookup returns CDR1 MNHNS and CDR2 SASEGT. CDR3 DNA: TGTGCCAGCACCTCAAATGAAGCAGATACGCAGTATTTT. Translated: CASTSNEADTQYF.

At least ten counts were recorded for this clonotype. The J gene is TRBJ1-2, the V gene TRBV20-1, with D unresolved. Germline CDR1 reads DFQATT; CDR2 reads SNEGSKA (reference sequence). Deletions cut 6 bases from V and 7 bases from J, with 12 bases between. This CDR3 has 11 residues. The DNA for the CDR3 is TGCAGTGCAGAGGGCGTCCTTGGCTACACCTTC. This codes for CSAEGVLGYTF.

This clonotype was seen at least ten times. The genes are TRBV7-2 and TRBJ2-1; D remains unclear. V gave up 0 bases and J gave up 4 bases, with 13 bases separating them. Looked up from germline, CDR1 is SGHTA and CDR2 is FQGNSA. There are 16 residues in the CDR3. This chain's CDR3 is CASSLAHGGVYNEQFF. The CDR3 DNA is TGTGCCAGCAGCTTAGCGCATGGCGGAGTTTACAATGAGCAGTTCTTC.

For this clonotype: One base away lies a much larger clone, so this may be a sequencing read error. The genes are TRBV11-1 and TRBJ2-1, with D unclear. V was shortened by 5 bases and J by 8 bases, with 13 bases between the two germline ends. Germline loops: CDR1 SGHAT, CDR2 FQDESV (reference sequence). CDR3 length: 13 residues. The chain's CDR3 is CASSATLNDEQFF. The CDR3 DNA reads as TGTGCCAGCAGCGCGACACTAAACGATGAGCAGTTCTTC.

This clonotype appeared many times. The chain carries TRBV18 and TRBJ2-5; D remains unclear. The CDR3 contains 11 residues. The germline gives CDR1 KGHSH, CDR2 LQKENI. The V end lost 6 bases, the J end lost 7 bases, and 9 bases lay between the germline ends. CDR3: CASSAAATQYF. The CDR3 DNA reads TGTGCCAGCTCCGCTGCAGCGACCCAGTACTTC.

The chain uses TRBV7-9 and TRBJ1-1; D unclear. The ends were cut back, 5 bases at V and 2 bases at J, with 12 bases in the middle. The CDR3 consists of 14 residues. Per germline, CDR1 SEHNR and CDR2 FQNEAQ (reference sequence). CDR3 bases: TGTGCCAGCAGCCAGTGGTCGGAAAACACTGAAGCTTTCTTT. Residues: CASSQWSENTEAFF.

Concerning this clonotype itself: A much larger clone sits a single nucleotide away, making a read error possible. The chain carries TRBV3-1 and TRBJ1-1, with a weak D call TRBD1 (6 bases). Germline lookup yields CDR1 LGHDT and CDR2 YNNKEL (reference sequence). The ends were cut back, 4 bases at V and 3 bases at J, with 15 bases in the middle. The CDR3 runs 15 residues. Here the CDR3 reads CASSRTGGADTEAFF. Written as DNA, the CDR3 is TGTGCCAGCAGCCGTACGGGGGGCGCGGACACTGAAGCTTTCTTT.

The V call is TRBV6-5, the J call TRBJ2-7; D is uncertain. With 2 bases removed from V and 0 bases from J, the gap between germline ends came to 11 bases. Germline assignment: CDR1 MNHEY and CDR2 SVGAGI. The CDR3 is 15 residues long. The CDR3, as DNA: TGTGCCAGCAGTTACGGGCAGTCCCCCTCCTACGAGCAGTACTTC. This encodes CASSYGQSPSYEQYF.

This chain uses TRBV10-2 with TRBJ1-5; unclear D gene. The CDR3 loop spans 14 amino acids. Germline V CDR1 and CDR2: WSHSY, SAAADI. The V gene lost 9 bases and the J gene lost 2 bases, with 14 bases spanning the gap. As DNA, the CDR3 is TGCGCCAGTGCCCTTGCACAGCGCAATCAGCCCCAGCATTTT. Translation gives CASALAQRNQPQHF.

This chain uses TRBV28 with TRBJ1-5, with D hard to call. The CDR3 covers 15 residues. The V end was cut by 6 bases, the J end by 7 bases, with 19 bases between. Germline CDR1 and CDR2: MDHEN and SYDVKM. The CDR3 sequence: CASRPPLWGGQPQHF. The CDR3 region has the DNA TGTGCCAGCAGACCCCCTTTATGGGGTGGCCAGCCCCAGCATTTT.

In its sample, this clonotype was seen many times. The genes are TRBV28 and TRBJ2-1; 10 bases are shared with TRBD1. CDR3 length: 15 amino acids. V was pared by 7 bases and J by 6 bases, with 9 bases of the junction left unmatched. Looked up from germline, CDR1 is MDHEN and CDR2 is SYDVKM. CDR3 amino acids: CASTQPGQGFNEQFF. The CDR3 DNA reads TGTGCCAGCACCCAACCGGGACAGGGGTTCAATGAGCAGTTCTTC.

This CDR3 reads CASMGQGLGEQYF. The CDR3, as DNA: TGTGCCAGCATGGGACAGGGGTTGGGCGAGCAGTACTTC. The chain uses TRBV2 and TRBJ2-7, with 10 positions matching TRBD1. This CDR3 has 13 residues. V was clipped by 7 bases and J by 6 bases; unmatched bases: 6. Germline CDR1 is SNHLY and CDR2 is FYNNEI.

This clonotype appeared many times. V usage is TRBV28 and J usage is TRBJ2-7; D may be TRBD1 (6 bases). The germline gives CDR1 MDHEN, CDR2 SYDVKM. CDR3 size: 14 residues. V lost 6 bases to trimming and J lost 2 bases, with 14 bases between them. CDR3 DNA sequence: TGTGCCAGCAGCCACTCGACAGGCACCTACGAGCAGTACTTC. Protein: CASSHSTGTYEQYF. The entire variable domain, with the rest obtained from reference TRBV28 and TRBJ2-7, is as follows: DVKVTQSSRYLVKRTGEKVFLECVQDMDHENMFWYRQDPGLGLRLIYFSYDVKMKEKGDIPEGYSVSREKKERFSLILESASTNQTSMYLCASSHSTGTYEQYFGPGTRLTVT.

The J gene is TRBJ2-3, the V gene TRBV10-3; 7 nucleotides agree with TRBD2. CDR1 and CDR2 from the germline V gene are ENHRY and SYGVKD. With 10 bases clipped from V and 2 bases from J, the junction kept 9 bases outside the gene matches. There are 14 residues in the CDR3. The CDR3 here is CATKREDHTDTQYF. CDR3 DNA: TGTGCCACGAAACGGGAGGACCACACAGATACGCAGTATTTT.

This clonotype was seen repeatedly, ten times or more. This chain uses TRBV7-3 with TRBJ2-3, with 9 bases fitting TRBD2. The length of the CDR3 is 17 residues. Germline values: CDR1 SGHTA, CDR2 FQGTGA. V was clipped by 1 base and J by 2 bases; unmatched bases: 7. CDR3 region: CASSLMVGLAVTDTQYF. The CDR3, as DNA: TGTGCCAGCAGCTTAATGGTGGGACTAGCAGTCACAGATACGCAGTATTTT. Variable domain in full (rest from reference TRBV7-3 and TRBJ2-3): GAGVSQTPSNKVTEKGKYVELRCDPISGHTALYWYRQSLGQGPEFLIYFQGTGAADDSGLPNDRFFAVRPEGSVSTLKIQRTERGDSAVYLCASSLMVGLAVTDTQYFGPGTRLTVL.

V is TRBV19 and J is TRBJ2-1; tentative D call: TRBD1 (5 bases). Trimming pared 5 bases from V and 8 bases from J, leaving 13 bases between. The length of the CDR3 is 13 residues. From germline, CDR1 is LNHDA and CDR2 SQIVND (reference sequence). In nucleotides, the CDR3 is TGTGCCAGTAGTGTCCCTCAGGGTGATGAGCAGTTCTTC. This translates into CASSVPQGDEQFF.

This clonotype was observed at least ten times. The V and J genes are TRBV5-1 and TRBJ2-3, with D perhaps TRBD1 (6 bases). The CDR3 is 14 residues long. The germline CDR1 and CDR2 sequences are SGHRS and YFSETQ. V gave up 6 bases and J gave up 0 bases, with 11 bases separating them. CDR3 loop: CASIKDSSTDTQYF. CDR3 bases: TGCGCCAGCATCAAGGACAGCAGCACAGATACGCAGTATTTT.

This clonotype has a count of ten or more. The chain recombines TRBV7-9 with TRBJ2-5; D is unclear. V was trimmed by 1 base and J by 1 base, leaving 10 bases between them. Germline CDR1 is SEHNR and CDR2 is FQNEAQ (reference sequence). The length of the CDR3 is 15 residues. The CDR3 sequence: CASSLVVASQETQYF. CDR3 nucleotides: TGTGCCAGCAGCTTAGTGGTAGCTTCCCAAGAGACCCAGTACTTC.

This clonotype was observed many times. The chain carries TRBV30 and TRBJ2-3; no clear D gene. Trimming pared 4 bases from V and 0 bases from J, leaving 14 bases between. The CDR3 contains 15 residues. Germline CDR1 GTSNPN, CDR2 SVGIG (reference sequence). CDR3 sequence (DNA): TGTGCCTGGACGGGCTTGGGTGGAAGCACAGATACGCAGTATTTT. It translates to CAWTGLGGSTDTQYF.

This clonotype was observed at least ten times. V and J are TRBV7-2 and TRBJ1-2, with 9 bases lining up with TRBD1. The germline V gene encodes CDR1 SGHTA and CDR2 FQGNSA. V shed 6 bases and J 9 bases; nucleotides not matched to a gene: 8. The CDR3 has 13 residues. The CDR3 here is CASSFTDRGSYTF. The CDR3 DNA follows: TGTGCCAGCAGTTTTACGGACAGGGGAAGCTACACCTTC.